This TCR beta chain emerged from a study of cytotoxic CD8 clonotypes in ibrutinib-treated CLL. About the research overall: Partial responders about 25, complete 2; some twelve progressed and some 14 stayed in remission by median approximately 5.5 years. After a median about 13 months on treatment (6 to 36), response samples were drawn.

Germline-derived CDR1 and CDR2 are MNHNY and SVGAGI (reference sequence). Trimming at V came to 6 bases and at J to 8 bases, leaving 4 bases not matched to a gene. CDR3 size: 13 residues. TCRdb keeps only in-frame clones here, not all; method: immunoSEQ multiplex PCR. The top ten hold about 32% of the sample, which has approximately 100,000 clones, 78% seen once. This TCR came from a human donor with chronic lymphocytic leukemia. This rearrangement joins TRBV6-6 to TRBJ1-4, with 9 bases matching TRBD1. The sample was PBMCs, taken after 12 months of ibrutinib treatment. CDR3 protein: CASSRGQGEKLFF. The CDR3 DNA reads TGTGCCAGCAGCCGCGGACAGGGGGAAAAACTGTTTTTT.